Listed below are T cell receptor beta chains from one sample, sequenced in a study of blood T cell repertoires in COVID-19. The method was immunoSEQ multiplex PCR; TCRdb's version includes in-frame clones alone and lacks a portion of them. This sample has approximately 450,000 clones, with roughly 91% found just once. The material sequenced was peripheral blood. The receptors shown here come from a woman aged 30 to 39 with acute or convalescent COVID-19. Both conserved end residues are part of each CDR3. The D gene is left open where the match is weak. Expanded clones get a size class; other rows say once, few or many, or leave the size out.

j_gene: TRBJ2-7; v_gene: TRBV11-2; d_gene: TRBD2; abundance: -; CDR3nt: TGTGCCGGGGCGGGGGGGAATACCTACGAGCAGTACTTC; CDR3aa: CAGAGGNTYEQYF
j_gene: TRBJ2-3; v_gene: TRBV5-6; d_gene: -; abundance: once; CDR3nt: TGTGCCAGCAGCTACGGACAACGCGCAGATACGCAGTATTTT; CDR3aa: CASSYGQRADTQYF
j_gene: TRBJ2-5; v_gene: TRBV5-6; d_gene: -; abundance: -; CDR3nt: TGTGCCAGCAGCTTGGTCGCAGGGCGAGAGACCCAGTACTTC; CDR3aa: CASSLVAGRETQYF
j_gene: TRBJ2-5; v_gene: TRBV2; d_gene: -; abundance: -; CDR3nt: TGTGCCAGCAGTGAGGCGGAAGAGACCCAGTACTTC; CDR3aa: CASSEAEETQYF
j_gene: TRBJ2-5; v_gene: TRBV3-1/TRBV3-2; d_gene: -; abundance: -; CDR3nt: TGTGCCAGCAGCCACGGGGGGCAGGGCCAAGAGACCCAGTACTTC; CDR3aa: CASSHGGQGQETQYF
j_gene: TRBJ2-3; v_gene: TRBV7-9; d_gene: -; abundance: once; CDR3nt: TGTGCCAGCAGCCGGGACGCAGGGGCCACAGATACGCAGTATTTT; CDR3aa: CASSRDAGATDTQYF
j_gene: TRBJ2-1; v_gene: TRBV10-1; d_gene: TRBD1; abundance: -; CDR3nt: TGCGCCAGCAGTGACGCTGGACAGGTAACCATAAGGAATGAGCAGTTCTTC; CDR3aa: CASSDAGQVTIRNEQFF
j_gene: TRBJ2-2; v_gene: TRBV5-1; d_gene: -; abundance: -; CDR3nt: TGCGCCAGCAGCCTTTGGGGGGAAAGCGGGGAGCTGTTTTTT; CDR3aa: CASSLWGESGELFF
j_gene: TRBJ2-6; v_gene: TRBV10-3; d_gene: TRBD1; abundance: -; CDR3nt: TGTGCCATCAGCTTCCGGGACAGGGCGGACGGGGCCAACGTCCTGACTTTC; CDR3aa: CAISFRDRADGANVLTF
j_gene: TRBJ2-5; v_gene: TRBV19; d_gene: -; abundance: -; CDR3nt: TGTGCCAGTAGTATAGACCGGGGGGCTGGGGAGACCCAGTACTTC; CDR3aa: CASSIDRGAGETQYF
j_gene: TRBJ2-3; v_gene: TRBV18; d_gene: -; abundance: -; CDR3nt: TGTGCCAGCTCAAAGGGAGTCGGGCCAGGCCTCGATACGCAGTATTTT; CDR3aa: CASSKGVGPGLDTQYF
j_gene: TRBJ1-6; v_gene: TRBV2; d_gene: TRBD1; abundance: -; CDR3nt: TGTGCCAGCAGTGAACGCGGGGGGGACAGAAAGTCGTCACCCCTCCACTTT; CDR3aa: CASSERGGDRKSSPLHF
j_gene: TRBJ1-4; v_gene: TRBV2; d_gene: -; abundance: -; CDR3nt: TGTGCCAGCAGTGAATATCCTCCCCCGGAGAAACTGTTTTTT; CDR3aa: CASSEYPPPEKLFF
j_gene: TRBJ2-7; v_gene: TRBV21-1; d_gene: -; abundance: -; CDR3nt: TGTGCCAGCAGCAGCCGGGACAGGGGTCTCTACGAGCAGTACTTC; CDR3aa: CASSSRDRGLYEQYF
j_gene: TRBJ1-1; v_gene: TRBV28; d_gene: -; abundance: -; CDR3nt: TGTGCCAGCAGTTTGGGCGAGGGCAGGACTGAAGCTTTCTTT; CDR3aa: CASSLGEGRTEAFF
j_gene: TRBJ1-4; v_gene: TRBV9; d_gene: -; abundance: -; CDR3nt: TGTGCCAGCAGCGATCCCCTCTTAGGCCAGGGTGAAAAACTGTTTTTT; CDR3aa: CASSDPLLGQGEKLFF
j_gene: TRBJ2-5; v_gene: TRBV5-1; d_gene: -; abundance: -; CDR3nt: TGCGCCAGCAGCCCGGCGGCGGGGAAAGAGACCCAGTACTTC; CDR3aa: CASSPAAGKETQYF
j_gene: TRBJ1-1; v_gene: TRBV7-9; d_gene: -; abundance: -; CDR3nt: TGTGCCAGCAGCGGACGGGACTCAGGAAACACTGAAGCTTTCTTT; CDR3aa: CASSGRDSGNTEAFF
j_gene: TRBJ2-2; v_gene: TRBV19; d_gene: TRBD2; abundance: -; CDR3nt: TGTGCCAGTGAGGAGCGGGGCCCCGGGGAGCTGTTTTTT; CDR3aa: CASEERGPGELFF
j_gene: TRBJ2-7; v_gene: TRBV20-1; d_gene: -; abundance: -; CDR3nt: TGCAGTGCTAGTCTCTTGCCAGCGGAGATCTCCTACGAGCAGTACTTC; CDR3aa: CSASLLPAEISYEQYF
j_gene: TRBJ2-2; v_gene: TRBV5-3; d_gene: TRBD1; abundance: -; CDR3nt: TGTGCCAGAAGGTGTGACAGGGGTAACACCGGGGAGCTGTTTTTT; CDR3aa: CARRCDRGNTGELFF
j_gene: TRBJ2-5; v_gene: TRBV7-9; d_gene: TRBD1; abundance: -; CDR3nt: TGTGCCAGCAGCTTTGGACAGGGAGACCAAGAGACCCAGTACTTC; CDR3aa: CASSFGQGDQETQYF
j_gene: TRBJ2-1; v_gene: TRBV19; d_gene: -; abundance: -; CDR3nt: TGTGCCAGTAGTAAGTTGCTATCCTACAATGAGCAGTTCTTC; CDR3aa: CASSKLLSYNEQFF
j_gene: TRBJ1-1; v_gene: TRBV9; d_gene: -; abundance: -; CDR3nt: TGTGCCAGCAGCGTACAGGGTAGTAAGGACACTGAAGCTTTCTTT; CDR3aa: CASSVQGSKDTEAFF
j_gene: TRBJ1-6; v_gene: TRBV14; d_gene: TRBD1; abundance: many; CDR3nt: TGTGCCAGCAGCCAAGAAAGGGGGGACAGACATAATTCACCCCTCCACTTT; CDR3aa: CASSQERGDRHNSPLHF